This is a list of T cell receptor beta chains from one sample in a study of T-cell memory formation after mild COVID-19. TCRdb recomputed calls from the 5' RACE reads with MiXCR, one row per CDR3 protein. The sample lists over 450,000 distinct CDR3 sequences, over 20% occurring once. The sequenced sample consisted of PBMCs or a T cell subset sorted from them (not recorded which). The source of these receptors is an adult woman who had mild COVID-19 (a few samples of this study predate the infection). Cell type and time point are not known. Both conserved end residues are part of each CDR3. The D gene is left open where the match is weak. Size values are once, few and many counts, or a class for expanded clones, and some rows have none.

clone_size d_call j_call v_call cdr3_aa cdr3_nt
few . TRBJ1-1 TRBV6-5 CASSYPLGRGNTEAFF TGTGCCAGCAGTTATCCTTTAGGCAGGGGGAACACTGAAGCTTTCTTT
few . TRBJ1-2 TRBV25-1 CASRAEMTNGYTF TGTGCCAGCAGGGCCGAGATGACCAATGGCTACACCTTC
few . TRBJ2-3 TRBV9 CASSVGGVDTQYF TGTGCCAGCAGCGTAGGAGGGGTGGATACGCAGTATTTT
. . TRBJ2-2 TRBV12-3/TRBV12-4 CASSLGESGELFF TGTGCCAGCAGTTTAGGAGAAAGCGGGGAGCTGTTTTTT
. . TRBJ2-2 TRBV19 CASSAGPNTGELFF TGTGCCAGTAGTGCAGGGCCGAACACCGGGGAGCTGTTTTTT
. . TRBJ1-2 TRBV5-6 CASSFTGPYGYTF TGTGCCAGCAGCTTCACCGGGCCATATGGCTACACCTTC
. TRBD2 TRBJ2-7 TRBV9 CASSALAGGTAYEQYF TGTGCCAGCAGCGCACTAGCGGGAGGTACAGCCTACGAGCAGTACTTC
. TRBD2 TRBJ2-7 TRBV10-3 CAISDPLRSGSYEQYF TGTGCCATCAGTGACCCCCTCAGGAGCGGGAGTTACGAGCAGTACTTC
few TRBD2 TRBJ2-3 TRBV24-1 CATSDPSGGPNVQDTQYF TGTGCCACCAGTGATCCTAGCGGGGGTCCCAATGTGCAAGATACGCAGTATTTT
. . TRBJ2-7 TRBV20-1 CSARAGDEQYF TGCAGTGCTAGAGCCGGGGACGAGCAGTACTTC
. . TRBJ2-7 TRBV15 CATSRVDGHKQYF TGTGCCACCAGCAGAGTGGACGGCCACAAACAGTACTTC
. TRBD1 TRBJ2-5 TRBV5-1 CASSPGQVQETQYF TGCGCCAGCAGCCCTGGACAGGTCCAAGAGACCCAGTACTTC
. . TRBJ2-5 TRBV29-1 CSGRQAETQYF TGCAGCGGGCGGCAGGCGGAGACCCAGTACTTC
. . TRBJ2-6 TRBV5-1 CASSFGPDSGANVLTF TGCGCCAGCAGCTTCGGACCGGACTCTGGGGCCAACGTCCTGACTTTC
. TRBD1 TRBJ1-2 TRBV15 CATSSGQPHGYTF TGTGCCACCAGCTCGGGACAGCCACACGGCTACACCTTC
few . TRBJ1-2 TRBV7-2 CASNTNPINYGYTF TGTGCCAGCAACACCAACCCCATCAACTATGGCTACACCTTC
. TRBD2 TRBJ2-3 TRBV7-2 CASSPGLAGVVSTDTQYF TGTGCCAGCAGCCCGGGACTAGCGGGAGTAGTTAGCACAGATACGCAGTATTTT
few . TRBJ1-1 TRBV7-3 CASSEMMGTEAFF TGTGCCAGCAGCGAAATGATGGGGACTGAAGCTTTCTTT
many . TRBJ2-1 TRBV20-1 CSASGGRLEQFF TGCAGTGCTAGCGGGGGGCGTTTAGAGCAGTTCTTC
few . TRBJ2-5 TRBV3-1 CASSRRFQETQYF TGTGCCAGCAGCCGCCGGTTCCAAGAGACCCAGTACTTC
many . TRBJ1-2 TRBV6-5 CASSYSAGYGYTF TGTGCCAGCAGTTACTCAGCCGGGTACGGCTACACCTTC
. TRBD2 TRBJ2-7 TRBV11-2 CASSLVRGRLREQYF TGTGCCAGCAGCTTAGTGCGCGGGAGGTTGCGAGAGCAGTACTTC
many TRBD2 TRBJ2-1 TRBV11-2 CASSQTSGPYNEQFF TGTGCCAGCAGCCAGACTAGCGGGCCGTACAATGAGCAGTTCTTC
. . TRBJ1-2 TRBV12-3/TRBV12-4 CASSPTGHSFGFGYTF TGTGCCAGCAGTCCTACGGGCCATTCTTTCGGATTCGGCTACACCTTC
few . TRBJ1-5 TRBV10-3 CAISESIKGGQPQHF TGTGCCATCAGTGAGTCGATAAAGGGAGGTCAGCCCCAGCATTTT
. TRBD2 TRBJ2-5 TRBV9 CASSTRLAGGSQETQYF TGTGCCAGCAGCACCCGGCTAGCGGGGGGTTCCCAAGAGACCCAGTACTTC
. TRBD2 TRBJ2-1 TRBV19 CASSIGLAQNEQFF TGTGCCAGTAGTATTGGACTAGCTCAAAATGAGCAGTTCTTC
many . TRBJ2-1 TRBV4-1 CASSQGVRGRNEQFF TGCGCCAGCAGCCAAGGTGTCAGGGGAAGGAATGAGCAGTTCTTC
. . TRBJ2-7 TRBV2 CASKADEQYF TGTGCCAGCAAGGCGGACGAGCAGTACTTC
. TRBD1 TRBJ1-1 TRBV19 CASRLTGVTEAFF TGTGCCAGTAGACTGACAGGGGTCACTGAAGCTTTCTTT
few TRBD1 TRBJ2-3 TRBV24-1 CATSDPGQPTDTQYF TGTGCCACCAGTGATCCGGGACAGCCCACAGATACGCAGTATTTT
few . TRBJ1-1 TRBV5-8 CASPISVADTEAFF TGTGCCAGCCCTATCTCCGTGGCAGACACTGAAGCTTTCTTT
. . TRBJ2-3 TRBV9 CASSVEGGTDTQYF TGTGCCAGCAGCGTAGAGGGTGGCACAGATACGCAGTATTTT
. TRBD1 TRBJ2-1 TRBV7-9 CASSPGTGILSSYNEQFF TGTGCCAGCAGCCCCGGGACAGGAATCCTGAGCTCCTACAATGAGCAGTTCTTC
few . TRBJ2-2 TRBV6-5 CASSYSQGGRGAELFF TGTGCCAGCAGTTACTCGCAGGGGGGTAGGGGCGCGGAGCTGTTTTTT
. TRBD1 TRBJ2-1 TRBV5-1 CASSLARQGYDNEQFF TGCGCCAGCAGCTTGGCCCGACAGGGGTACGACAATGAGCAGTTCTTC
. . TRBJ2-7 TRBV5-1 CASSLGVGFGTNYEQYF TGCGCCAGCAGCTTGGGAGTAGGGTTCGGTACGAACTACGAGCAGTACTTC
. . TRBJ1-1 TRBV3-1 CASSPQWGDTEAFF TGTGCCAGCAGCCCGCAATGGGGGGACACTGAAGCTTTCTTT
. TRBD2 TRBJ2-1 TRBV9 CASSVVAGLYNEQFF TGTGCCAGCAGCGTAGTAGCGGGCCTGTACAATGAGCAGTTCTTC
. TRBD1 TRBJ2-1 TRBV4-1 CASSQDSPRGQGGQFF TGCGCCAGCAGCCAAGATTCGCCCCGAGGACAGGGGGGGCAGTTCTTC
. . TRBJ2-7 TRBV20-1 CSATSYPSEGRNRSSYEQYF TGCAGTGCTACGAGCTACCCCAGCGAGGGCCGAAATAGGAGCTCCTACGAGCAGTACTTC
few TRBD1 TRBJ2-2 TRBV6-1 CASRGVTGGNTGELFF TGTGCCAGCAGAGGGGTGACAGGGGGAAACACCGGGGAGCTGTTTTTT
. . TRBJ1-2 TRBV27 CASSAIPRSSYGYTF TGTGCCAGCAGTGCGATCCCGCGTTCTAGCTATGGCTACACCTTC
. TRBD2 TRBJ2-5 TRBV12-3/TRBV12-4 CASSKSGRAIETQYF TGTGCCAGCAGCAAGAGCGGGAGGGCCATAGAGACCCAGTACTTC
. . TRBJ1-5 TRBV7-3 CASSRRKMERFNQPQHF TGTGCCAGCAGTCGACGGAAAATGGAGAGGTTTAATCAGCCCCAGCATTTT